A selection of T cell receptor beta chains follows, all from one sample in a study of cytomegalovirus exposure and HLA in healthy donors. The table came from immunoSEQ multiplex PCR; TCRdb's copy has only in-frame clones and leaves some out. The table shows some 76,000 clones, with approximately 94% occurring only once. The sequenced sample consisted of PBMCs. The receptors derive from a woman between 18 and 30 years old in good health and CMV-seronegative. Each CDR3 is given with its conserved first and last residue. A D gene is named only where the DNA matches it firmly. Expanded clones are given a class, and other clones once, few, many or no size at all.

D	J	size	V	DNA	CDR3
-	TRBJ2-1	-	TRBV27	TGTGCCAGCAGTTTATCGATACAGGGTGGGAATGAGCAGTTCTTC	CASSLSIQGGNEQFF
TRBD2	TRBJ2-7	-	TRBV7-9	TGTGCCAGCAGGCCTCGACTAGCGGGGCCGGTAGAGCAGTACTTC	CASRPRLAGPVEQYF
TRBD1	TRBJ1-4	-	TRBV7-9	TGTGCCAGCAGCCAGACAGGGTTCCGGGAAAAACTGTTTTTT	CASSQTGFREKLFF
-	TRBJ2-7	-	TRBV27	TGTGCCAGCAGTTTAAACTACCGCGATGAGCAGTACTTC	CASSLNYRDEQYF
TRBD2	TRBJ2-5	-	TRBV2	TGTGCCAGCAGTGATTTGGGGGGGGTAGAGACCCAGTACTTC	CASSDLGGVETQYF
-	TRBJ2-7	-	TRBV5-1	TGCGCCAGCAGCGCGGGGACAGTAGTCCACGAGCAGTACTTC	CASSAGTVVHEQYF
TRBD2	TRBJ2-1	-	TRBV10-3	TGTGCCACTATAGCGGGACACTCCTACAATGAGCAGTTCTTC	CATIAGHSYNEQFF
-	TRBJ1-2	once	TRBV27	TGTGCCAGCAGAGGTGAAGGACAGCCTAACTATGGCTACACCTTC	CASRGEGQPNYGYTF
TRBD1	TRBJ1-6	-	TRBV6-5	TGTGCCAGCAGGTCTGGACCGTCAGGGGGTTCACCCCTCCACTTT	CASRSGPSGGSPLHF
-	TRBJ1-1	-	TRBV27	TGTGCCAGCAGGGGGCAGGGCTGGCGCACTGAAGCTTTCTTT	CASRGQGWRTEAFF
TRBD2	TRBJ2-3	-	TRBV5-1	TGCGCCAGCAGCTTGGGCTGGGTCTCGCGGGGGGCCTCTAGCACAGATACGCAGTATTTT	CASSLGWVSRGASSTDTQYF
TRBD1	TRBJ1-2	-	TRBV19	TGTGCCAGTAGTATGGGACAGGGCGGTGGCTACACCTTC	CASSMGQGGGYTF
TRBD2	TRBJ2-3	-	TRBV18	TGTGCCAGCCGACTAGCGGGTAGACATACGCAGTATTTT	CASRLAGRHTQYF
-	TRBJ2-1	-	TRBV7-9	TGTGCCAGCAGCCGCGGGGGCTCAGTTTACAATGAGCAGTTCTTC	CASSRGGSVYNEQFF
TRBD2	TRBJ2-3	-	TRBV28	TGTGCCAGCAGTTTATGGCGGGAGGCCACAGATACGCAGTATTTT	CASSLWREATDTQYF
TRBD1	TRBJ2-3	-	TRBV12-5	TGTGCTAGTGCCACCCCGGACAGGTACACAGATACGCAGTATTTT	CASATPDRYTDTQYF
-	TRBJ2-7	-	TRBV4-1	TGCGCCAGCAGCCCAGGTGCGACACCCCACGCTTCCTACGAGCAGTACTTC	CASSPGATPHASYEQYF
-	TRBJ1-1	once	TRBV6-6	TGTGCCAGCAGTCCCGCGGGTCAGAACACTGAAGCTTTCTTT	CASSPAGQNTEAFF
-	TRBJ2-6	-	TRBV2	TGTGCCAGCAGTGCATCGCGCCGGTCCTCTGGGGCCAACGTCCTGACTTTC	CASSASRRSSGANVLTF
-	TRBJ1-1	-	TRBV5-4	TGTGCCAGCAGCTTGGATCGTCCTCGAGGGACTGAAGCTTTCTTT	CASSLDRPRGTEAFF
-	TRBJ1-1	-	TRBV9	TGTGCCAGCAGCGTGCCAGGGAACACTGAAGCTTTCTTT	CASSVPGNTEAFF
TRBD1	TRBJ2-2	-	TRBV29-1	TGCAGCGCCTACGAACAGGGGGGTAACACCGGGGAGCTGTTTTTT	CSAYEQGGNTGELFF
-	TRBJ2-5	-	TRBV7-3	TGTGCCAGCAGCTTTACGGGAGCCCGAGAGACCCAGTACTTC	CASSFTGARETQYF
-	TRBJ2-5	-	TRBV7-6	TGTGCCAGCAGCTTAGAGACCCCAGGATCCGAGACCCAGTACTTC	CASSLETPGSETQYF
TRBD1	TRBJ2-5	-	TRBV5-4	TGTGCCAGCAGCTTGGCCGGGACAGGGGAAGAGACCCAGTACTTC	CASSLAGTGEETQYF
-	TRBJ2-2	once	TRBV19	TGTGCCAGTAGTTCCGCTAGGAACACCGGGGAGCTGTTTTTT	CASSSARNTGELFF
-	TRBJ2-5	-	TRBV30	TGTGCATTGGGGGCGGGAGTAGCGGAGACCCAGTACTTC	CALGAGVAETQYF
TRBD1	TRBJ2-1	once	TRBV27	TGTGCCAGCAGTTTTAAGGGGACAGTCTACAATGAGCAGTTCTTC	CASSFKGTVYNEQFF
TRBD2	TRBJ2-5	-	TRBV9	TGTGCCAGCAGCGTAGGGGAGGGGATGCTCCAAGAGACCCAGTACTTC	CASSVGEGMLQETQYF
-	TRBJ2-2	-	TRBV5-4	TGTGCCAGCAGACTGATAGAGGCAGGGCGCCTAAACACCGGGGAGCTGTTTTTT	CASRLIEAGRLNTGELFF
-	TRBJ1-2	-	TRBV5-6	TGTGCCAGCAGCCGACAGGTTGGGCAATTAAACTATGGCTACACCTTC	CASSRQVGQLNYGYTF
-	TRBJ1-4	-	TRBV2	TGTGCCAGCAGTGAAGCGTCAGCAACTAATGAAAAACTGTTTTTT	CASSEASATNEKLFF
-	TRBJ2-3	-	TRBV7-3	TGTGCCAGCAGCCATAGGGACATAAATACAGATACGCAGTATTTT	CASSHRDINTDTQYF
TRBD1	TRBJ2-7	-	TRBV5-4	TGTGCCAGCAGACATGGACAGGGGGCGGATGAGCAGTACTTC	CASRHGQGADEQYF
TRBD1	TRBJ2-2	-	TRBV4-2	TGTGCCAGCAGCCAAGTTTCGGAGACAGGGATCACCGGGGAGCTGTTTTTT	CASSQVSETGITGELFF
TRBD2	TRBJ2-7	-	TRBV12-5	TGTGCTAGTGGTTTGGGCCGGACTAGCGGCAGCTCCTACGAGCAGTACTTC	CASGLGRTSGSSYEQYF
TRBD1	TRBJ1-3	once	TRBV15	TGTGCCACCAGCAGAGGAGGGACAGCTGGAAACACCATATATTTT	CATSRGGTAGNTIYF
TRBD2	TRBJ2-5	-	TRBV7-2	TGTGCCAGCAGCTTGACTAGCGGGGGGCTCCCTGAGACCCAGTACTTC	CASSLTSGGLPETQYF